The 10 T cell receptor beta chains in this list originate from one sample, sequenced in a study of OX40 agonist ivuxolimab in advanced cancers. The table came from immunoSEQ multiplex PCR; TCRdb's copy has only in-frame clones and leaves some out. The sample carries 57,000 or so clones, about 84% recorded once. Here the sequenced sample was CD4+ or CD8+ T cells sorted from blood, taken in a trial of the OX40 agonist ivuxolimab. All receptors come from an adult with an advanced solid tumor such as melanoma, head and neck, liver or kidney cancer.

V and J are TRBV10-3 and TRBJ2-1, with 8 bases lining up with TRBD2. The CDR3 loop spans 20 amino acids. Germline trimming cut 0 bases from V and 0 bases from J; bases unmatched to any gene: 13. In germline, CDR1 is ENHRY, CDR2 SYGVKD. CDR3 nucleotide sequence: TGTGCCATCAGTGAGTCGACCAAAGCGGGGGCCCCTCGCTCCTACAATGAGCAGTTCTTC. Translation: CAISESTKAGAPRSYNEQFF.

The chain has TRBV19 and TRBJ2-3, with 7 bases lining up with TRBD1. Germline assignment: CDR1 LNHDA and CDR2 SQIVND (reference sequence). This CDR3 is built from 16 residues. The junction had 10 bases not matched to a gene; V was cut back by 7 bases and J by 0 bases. The CDR3 here is CASTPPRQGSTDTQYF. The CDR3 coding sequence is TGTGCCAGTACCCCACCTCGACAGGGTAGCACAGATACGCAGTATTTT.

The chain recombines TRBV6-1 with TRBJ2-6; D is unresolved. The CDR3 consists of 14 residues. Germline CDR1 MNHNS, CDR2 SASEGT. Trimming shortened V by 10 bases and J by 2 bases, and 12 bases separated the two germline ends. CDR3 sequence: CATSRAPGANVLTF. CDR3 coding DNA: TGTGCCACGAGCAGAGCCCCTGGGGCCAACGTCCTGACTTTC.

This clone was recorded a few times. This chain links TRBV6-1 with TRBJ2-1; 9 nucleotides agree with TRBD2. V shed 4 bases, J shed 2 bases, and the junction held 6 bases outside the gene matches. The CDR3 consists of 16 residues. Germline values: CDR1 MNHNS, CDR2 SASEGT. The CDR3 region is CASSGGGGRPYNEQFF. The CDR3 DNA reads TGTGCCAGCAGTGGCGGGGGGGGGCGCCCCTACAATGAGCAGTTCTTC.

V usage is TRBV7-2 and J usage is TRBJ1-5; D may be TRBD1 (6 bases). This CDR3 comprises 14 residues. The ends were cut back, 5 bases at V and 2 bases at J, with 10 bases in the middle. Germline loops: CDR1 SGHTA, CDR2 FQGNSA. This CDR3 reads CASSGDTGNQPQHF. The DNA for the CDR3 is TGTGCCAGCAGCGGGGACACAGGCAATCAGCCCCAGCATTTT. Complete variable domain (other parts from reference TRBV7-2 and TRBJ1-5): GAGVSQSPSNKVTEKGKDVELRCDPISGHTALYWYRQSLGQGLEFLIYFQGNSAPDKSGLPSDRFSAERTGGSVSTLTIQRTQQEDSAVYLCASSGDTGNQPQHFGDGTRLSIL.

This chain joins TRBV7-3 and TRBJ2-3, with D possibly being TRBD1 (6 bases). Germline CDR1 and CDR2: SGHTA and FQGTGA. This CDR3 spans 15 amino acids. Trimming pared 4 bases from V and 4 bases from J, leaving 15 bases between. DNA of the CDR3: TGTGCCAGCAGCTCCAGGGGCTATCGGGCAGATACGCAGTATTTT. Translating it yields CASSSRGYRADTQYF. The full variable domain, its missing parts supplied by reference TRBV7-3 and TRBJ2-3, is GAGVSQTPSNKVTEKGKYVELRCDPISGHTALYWYRQSLGQGPEFLIYFQGTGAADDSGLPNDRFFAVRPEGSVSTLKIQRTERGDSAVYLCASSSRGYRADTQYFGPGTRLTVL.

This sequence joins TRBV19 and TRBJ2-3; D unresolved. Germline lookup yields CDR1 LNHDA and CDR2 SQIVND (reference sequence). This CDR3 region has 15 residues. Trimming left V 3 bases short and J 3 bases short, with 13 bases between. The CDR3 protein is CASSIHWRSTDTQYF. The CDR3 region has the DNA TGTGCCAGTAGTATCCATTGGCGGTCGACAGATACGCAGTATTTT.

The chain combines TRBV4-1 with TRBJ2-1, with D perhaps TRBD2 (6 bases). The CDR3 sequence is 15 residues long. Germline assignment: CDR1 MGHRA and CDR2 YSYEKL. V was pared by 5 bases and J by 4 bases, with 15 bases between. CDR3 sequence (DNA): TGCGCCAGCAGCTCGGAGGGAGAAATTTACAATGAGCAGTTCTTC. Its translation: CASSSEGEIYNEQFF.

The J gene is TRBJ2-5, the V gene TRBV27; D tentatively fits TRBD1 or TRBD2 (8 bases each). This CDR3 has 15 residues. Trimming pared 5 bases from V and 5 bases from J, leaving 18 bases between. CDR1 MNHEY and CDR2 SMNVEV come from the germline V gene (reference sequence). For the CDR3, the DNA is TGTGCCAGCAGTCATGGACAGGGCGGGGGGGAGACCCAGTACTTC. It encodes CASSHGQGGGETQYF.

A word on this clone: At one end, the junction sequence differs from germline, possibly due to a read error. The chain couples TRBV14 to TRBJ2-5, with D perhaps TRBD2 (6 bases). CDR3 length equals 15 residues. The germline V gene encodes CDR1 SGHDN and CDR2 FVKESK. The CDR3 region has the DNA TGTGCCAGCAGCCATCGGCAGGGAGGTCGAGAGACCCGGTACTTC. Its translation is CASSHRQGGRETRYF.